These 3 T cell receptor beta chains were all obtained from the same sample, sequenced in a study of siplizumab effects on memory and regulatory T cells (dated by TCRdb to the late 2010s). Library method: the immunoSEQ multiplex PCR assay. TCRdb carries this immuneACCESS record with in-frame sequences only. Its versions omit some clonotypes, under half of them owing to an unresolved V gene in the studies checked, with the rest unexplained. The sample profile shows about 72,000 clones; about 90% of them were found once. In total, the top ten clones hold roughly 30% of the sample. What was sequenced was CD8+ T cells sorted from blood. These receptors originate from a human donor in good health.

This chain uses TRBV19 with TRBJ2-7; 10 bases are a match to TRBD1. The junction had 7 bases not matched to a gene; V was cut back by 11 bases and J by 6 bases. The CDR3 covers 12 residues. The germline gives CDR1 LNHDA, CDR2 SQIVND (reference sequence). The chain's CDR3 is CASGTGEFEQYF. The CDR3 DNA reads TGTGCCTCCGGGACAGGGGAATTCGAGCAGTACTTC.

J is TRBJ2-1 and V is TRBV5-4; D is unresolved. Trimming removed 0 bases from V and 5 bases from J, with 6 bases in between. This CDR3 comprises 13 residues. The germline CDR1 and CDR2 sequences are SGHNT and YYREEE (reference sequence). Here the CDR3 DNA reads TGTGCCAGCAGCTTGGTCCTAAACAATGAGCAGTTCTTC. Its translation is CASSLVLNNEQFF. Using reference TRBV5-4 and TRBJ2-1 for the parts outside the CDR3, the full variable domain is ETGVTQSPTHLIKTRGQQVTLRCSSQSGHNTVSWYQQALGQGPQFIFQYYREEENGRGNFPPRFSGLQFPNYSSELNVNALELDDSALYLCASSLVLNNEQFFGPGTRLTVL.

The chain combines TRBV27 with TRBJ2-7; 9 bases map to TRBD1. Germline lookup yields CDR1 MNHEY and CDR2 SMNVEV (reference sequence). This CDR3 is built from 15 residues. J was trimmed by 2 bases and V by 3 bases; bases with no gene match: 5. As DNA, the CDR3 is TGTGCCAGCAGTTTTTCGGGACAGGGCCCCTACGAGCAGTACTTC. This sequence encodes CASSFSGQGPYEQYF.